The rows below give T cell receptor beta chains drawn from one sample of a study of T cell repertoires in cytomegalovirus infection. TCRdb fed the reads into MiXCR, producing one record per CDR3 protein. The sample has about 700,000 distinct CDR3 sequences; about 33% are singletons. These receptors' antigens are unknown. The material was cultured PBMCs, obtained from culture after CMV antigen stimulation. All receptors derive from a human donor in good health (CMV status not recorded). Some clones in this sample may be carry-over from other donors' samples. CDR3s include the opening cysteine and the closing phenylalanine or tryptophan. The D gene is left open where the match is weak. Part of the rows lack a size; the others show once, few, many or a class for expanded clones.

clone_size: NA; v_call: TRBV6-1; d_call: NA; j_call: TRBJ2-3; cdr3_nt: TGTGCCAGCAATGACGCCAGGACAGATACGCAGTATTTT; cdr3_aa: CASNDARTDTQYF
clone_size: few; v_call: TRBV6-1; d_call: TRBD2; j_call: TRBJ2-3; cdr3_nt: TGTGCCATCGAAGCGGGGGCCATAAGCACAGATACGCAGTATTTT; cdr3_aa: CAIEAGAISTDTQYF
clone_size: NA; v_call: TRBV28; d_call: NA; j_call: TRBJ1-1; cdr3_nt: TGTGCCAGCAGGCCGGGATACACTGAAGCTTTCTTT; cdr3_aa: CASRPGYTEAFF
clone_size: many; v_call: TRBV6-6; d_call: TRBD2; j_call: TRBJ2-1; cdr3_nt: TGTGCCAGCACTCCATCGGGGGGGGTCAATGAGCAGTTCTTC; cdr3_aa: CASTPSGGVNEQFF
clone_size: few; v_call: TRBV27; d_call: TRBD1; j_call: TRBJ1-1; cdr3_nt: TGTGCCAGCAGAGAACGACAGGGGTGGGACACTGAAGCTTTCTTT; cdr3_aa: CASRERQGWDTEAFF
clone_size: NA; v_call: TRBV30; d_call: NA; j_call: TRBJ1-5; cdr3_nt: TGTGCCTGGAGTGTAGGTAGGCCTAATCAGCCCCAGCATTTT; cdr3_aa: CAWSVGRPNQPQHF
clone_size: few; v_call: TRBV20-1; d_call: NA; j_call: TRBJ2-3; cdr3_nt: TGCAGTGCTTTTCGCGGGAATCCCACAGATACGCAGTATTTT; cdr3_aa: CSAFRGNPTDTQYF
clone_size: few; v_call: TRBV7-2; d_call: NA; j_call: TRBJ2-7; cdr3_nt: TGTGCCAGCGCATCCAGCCCCAGGGGCCGGGGAGGCGAGCAGTACTTC; cdr3_aa: CASASSPRGRGGEQYF
clone_size: few; v_call: TRBV15; d_call: TRBD2; j_call: TRBJ2-5; cdr3_nt: TGTGCCACCAGCAGGCTCCCCGGGACTACGGAGTACTTC; cdr3_aa: CATSRLPGTTEYF
clone_size: few; v_call: TRBV7-2; d_call: NA; j_call: TRBJ2-1; cdr3_nt: TGTGCCAGCAGCTCTACTTCGCCGTACAATGAGCAGTTCTTC; cdr3_aa: CASSSTSPYNEQFF
clone_size: few; v_call: TRBV7-6; d_call: NA; j_call: TRBJ1-6; cdr3_nt: TGTGCCAGCAGCTTACTATCGGCATCACCCCTCCACTTT; cdr3_aa: CASSLLSASPLHF
clone_size: few; v_call: TRBV6-2/TRBV6-3; d_call: NA; j_call: TRBJ2-1; cdr3_nt: TGTGCCAGCAGTCAAAATGACAATGAGCAGTTCTTC; cdr3_aa: CASSQNDNEQFF
clone_size: NA; v_call: TRBV5-6; d_call: TRBD2; j_call: TRBJ2-5; cdr3_nt: TGTGCCAGCACCATCGACCGGGGGGGCCTCGGGGAGACCCAGTACTTC; cdr3_aa: CASTIDRGGLGETQYF
clone_size: few; v_call: TRBV7-9; d_call: TRBD2; j_call: TRBJ2-1; cdr3_nt: TGTGCCAGCAGCTTAATGGGACTAGCGGGGGTCAATGAGCAGTTCTTC; cdr3_aa: CASSLMGLAGVNEQFF
clone_size: few; v_call: TRBV18; d_call: TRBD2; j_call: TRBJ2-1; cdr3_nt: TGTGCCAGCTCAGCTAGCGGGGGGATGCATGAGCAGTTCTTC; cdr3_aa: CASSASGGMHEQFF
clone_size: NA; v_call: TRBV7-9; d_call: NA; j_call: TRBJ1-1; cdr3_nt: TGTGCCACAGGACAGTCGAGGTCTGAAGCTTTCTTT; cdr3_aa: CATGQSRSEAFF
clone_size: NA; v_call: TRBV7-6; d_call: TRBD2; j_call: TRBJ2-7; cdr3_nt: TGTGCCAGCAGCCCCTGGACTAGCGGGAGCACCTACGAGCAGTACTTC; cdr3_aa: CASSPWTSGSTYEQYF
clone_size: few; v_call: TRBV20-1; d_call: TRBD1; j_call: TRBJ2-5; cdr3_nt: TGCAGTGCTAGAGGCGGACAGGGAGAGACCCAGTACTTC; cdr3_aa: CSARGGQGETQYF
clone_size: many; v_call: TRBV7-2; d_call: TRBD1; j_call: TRBJ1-1; cdr3_nt: TGTGCCAGCAGCCAGGACAGGCGAACTGAAGCTTTCTTT; cdr3_aa: CASSQDRRTEAFF
clone_size: NA; v_call: TRBV7-1; d_call: TRBD1; j_call: TRBJ1-1; cdr3_nt: TGTGCCAGCCTACTTGGGACAGACACTGAAGCTTTCTTT; cdr3_aa: CASLLGTDTEAFF
clone_size: NA; v_call: TRBV5-1; d_call: TRBD1; j_call: TRBJ1-2; cdr3_nt: TGCGCCAGCAGCCCGGAGGGGACAGAGTATGGCTACACCTTC; cdr3_aa: CASSPEGTEYGYTF
clone_size: NA; v_call: TRBV7-2; d_call: TRBD2; j_call: TRBJ2-7; cdr3_nt: TGTGCCAGCAGCTTACTAGCGGGGGACGAGCAGTACTTC; cdr3_aa: CASSLLAGDEQYF
clone_size: many; v_call: TRBV7-8; d_call: NA; j_call: TRBJ1-1; cdr3_nt: TGTGCCAGCAGCTTAAACCCGGAATTAGCTTTCTTT; cdr3_aa: CASSLNPELAFF
clone_size: NA; v_call: TRBV10-3; d_call: NA; j_call: TRBJ2-1; cdr3_nt: TGTGCCATCAGTGAGTCGACTGGGAGCTATGAGCAGTTCTTC; cdr3_aa: CAISESTGSYEQFF
clone_size: NA; v_call: TRBV10-3; d_call: NA; j_call: TRBJ1-1; cdr3_nt: TGTGCCATCAGTGCGTGGGGAGATAACGCTTTCTTT; cdr3_aa: CAISAWGDNAFF